This T cell receptor beta chain emerged from a study of OX40 agonist ivuxolimab in advanced cancers. Samples were taken at baseline and on day 1 of cycles 4 and 7. This table comes from immunoSEQ multiplex PCR, and its TCRdb copy is limited to in-frame clones, with some not included. This sample has roughly 66,000 clones, with roughly 84% found just once. J was trimmed by 3 bases and V by 8 bases; bases with no gene match: 7. The CDR3 length is 13 residues. Germline CDR1 and CDR2: SEHNR and FQNEAQ (reference sequence). The sequencing used CD4+ or CD8+ T cells sorted from blood, collected in a trial of the OX40 agonist ivuxolimab. The chain uses TRBV7-9 and TRBJ2-7; TRBD2 aligns across 7 bases. The receptor was isolated from an adult with an advanced solid tumor such as melanoma, head and neck, liver or kidney cancer. CDR3 in amino acids: CASGRDYNYEQYF. The DNA of the CDR3 is TGTGCCAGCGGCAGGGACTACAACTACGAGCAGTACTTC.